A selection of T cell receptor beta chains follows, all from one sample in a study of cytomegalovirus exposure and HLA in healthy donors. TCRdb's copy holds only in-frame clones and misses some; the assay was immunoSEQ multiplex PCR. The table lists around 200,000 clones, 80% to 85% of them singletons. The sequenced sample consisted of PBMCs. The receptor source for this set is a woman under 30 in good health and CMV-seropositive. The CDR3 runs from the conserved cysteine through the conserved F or W. D genes are given only for firm matches. Clone size appears in some rows only: once, few, many, or a class for an expanded clone.

>NA|NA|TRBJ1-6|TRBV21-1
CASTPGTGGKRNNSPLHF
>NA|NA|TRBJ1-1|TRBV4-3
CASSQEGRSNTEAFF
>NA|NA|TRBJ2-3|TRBV6-5
CASSYSGQETDTQYF
>NA|NA|TRBJ2-2|TRBV11-3
CASSLEIQPYTGELFF
>once|TRBD1|TRBJ2-2|TRBV6-5
CASSYPGGGGELFF
>NA|NA|TRBJ1-3|TRBV2
CASSEELAGAYGNTIYF
>NA|NA|TRBJ1-4|TRBV4-2
CASNLQGFEKLFF
>NA|NA|TRBJ1-1|TRBV7-6
CASSLARTDPDTEAFF
>NA|NA|TRBJ2-2|TRBV7-9
CASSLSQGRFANTGELFF
>NA|TRBD1|TRBJ1-1|TRBV27
CASSLSRQGGTEAFF
>NA|NA|TRBJ1-1|TRBV29-1
CSVGGGATEAFF
>NA|NA|TRBJ2-7|TRBV7-8
CASSTGTYEQYF
>NA|NA|TRBJ1-5|TRBV7-8
CASSPTRGFRNQPQHF
>NA|TRBD1|TRBJ2-5|TRBV18
CASSLHRGPALETQYF
>NA|NA|TRBJ2-2|TRBV6-1
CASATGNTGELFF
>NA|NA|TRBJ1-2|TRBV4-1
CASSLNTRGDYGYTF
>NA|NA|TRBJ1-1|TRBV29-1
CSVDPGPTEAFF
>NA|NA|TRBJ2-1|TRBV9
CASFRTGNEQFF
>NA|NA|TRBJ2-2|TRBV5-1
CASSLGAISGELFF
>NA|NA|TRBJ2-5|TRBV6-1
CATSQGVGETQYF
>NA|TRBD1|TRBJ2-2|TRBV15
CATSITGTGLTGELFF
>NA|NA|TRBJ2-7|TRBV7-2
CASSLALALSEQYF
>NA|NA|TRBJ2-7|TRBV6-6
CASSSRALSYEQYF
>NA|NA|TRBJ2-3|TRBV6-1
CASSEASDTQYF
>NA|NA|TRBJ2-7|TRBV19
CASSIDRISYEQYF
>NA|NA|TRBJ2-1|TRBV4-2
CASSQDRDYNEQFF
>NA|NA|TRBJ1-3|TRBV12-5
CASGSLVDFGNTIYF
>NA|TRBD1|TRBJ1-5|TRBV6-5
CASSTGGNQPQHF
>NA|TRBD1|TRBJ2-7|TRBV27
CASSSTGTGAFTEQYF
>NA|NA|TRBJ2-2|TRBV12-5
CASGLSSQAKELFF
>once|NA|TRBJ2-3|TRBV2
CASSEALTAPSSDTQYF
>NA|TRBD2|TRBJ2-3|TRBV5-1
CASSPIAGGTDTQYF
>NA|TRBD1|TRBJ1-1|TRBV6-5
CASRGGTGREAFF
>NA|TRBD2|TRBJ2-5|TRBV7-2
CASSQPGLQETQYF
>NA|NA|TRBJ2-7|TRBV7-9
CASSSPRPGLAAYEQYF
>NA|NA|TRBJ1-4|TRBV6-5
CASSYTPSGKLFF
>NA|TRBD1|TRBJ1-5|TRBV6-1
CASRGQGNQPQHF
>NA|NA|TRBJ1-2|TRBV27
CASSSAGWNGYTF
>NA|TRBD1|TRBJ2-7|TRBV6-5
CASSYWTGGAAYEQYF
>NA|NA|TRBJ2-5|TRBV5-4
CASSFGGGETQYF
>NA|NA|TRBJ2-7|TRBV19
CASGKGAAHSYEQYF
>NA|NA|TRBJ1-2|TRBV5-1
CASSWTSGESYTF
>once|TRBD1|TRBJ2-3|TRBV27
CASSQPGQGSTDTQYF
>NA|NA|TRBJ1-6|TRBV27
CASSLEGSYNSPLHF
>NA|NA|TRBJ2-5|TRBV7-6
CASSPTLVNQETQYF
>once|NA|TRBJ2-1|TRBV7-3
CASSPGGEQFF
>once|NA|TRBJ1-1|TRBV11-2
CASRFAGGTEAFF
>NA|NA|TRBJ2-3|TRBV5-1
CASSPLWVLRDTQYF
>NA|TRBD1|TRBJ1-1|TRBV4-1
CASSQFRDRIAEAFF
>NA|NA|TRBJ2-7|TRBV11-2
CASSLGTGAYEQYF
>NA|NA|TRBJ1-4|TRBV4-1
CASSQDNSQGEKLFF
>NA|NA|TRBJ1-1|TRBV9
CASSVQGMNTEAFF
>NA|NA|TRBJ2-5|TRBV4-1
CASSQEQASQETQYF